The 32 T cell receptor beta chains listed next were all sequenced from one sample in a study of cytomegalovirus exposure and HLA in healthy donors. With 60 Vbeta and 13 Jbeta primers, the PCR was carried out. Method: immunoSEQ multiplex PCR; TCRdb's copy keeps in-frame clones and lacks some. The sample lists about 140,000 clones, about 80% occurring once. What was sequenced was PBMCs. All receptors come from a man younger than 40 in good health and CMV-seropositive.

The chain is built from TRBV27 and TRBJ1-5; D gene uncertain. CDR3 length: 14 amino acids. V shed 4 bases and J shed 7 bases, with 14 bases lying between them. Per the germline V gene, CDR1 is MNHEY and CDR2 is SMNVEV (reference sequence). The CDR3 sequence is CASSSSGVGQPQHF. The CDR3 coding sequence is TGTGCCAGCAGTTCCAGCGGGGTAGGCCAGCCCCAGCATTTT.

V and J are TRBV7-3 and TRBJ2-2, with 10 bases that match TRBD1. The CDR3 sequence is 17 residues long. The germline CDR1 and CDR2 sequences are SGHTA and FQGTGA. V shed 0 bases, J shed 4 bases, and the junction held 5 bases outside the gene matches. As DNA, the CDR3 is TGTGCCAGCAGCTTAACGGGGGACAGGGGAGGCACCGGGGAGCTGTTTTTT. Its translation is CASSLTGDRGGTGELFF.

The chain carries TRBV2 and TRBJ2-7; a possible D gene is TRBD2 (6 bases). The CDR3 contains 13 residues. Germline CDR1 reads SNHLY; CDR2 reads FYNNEI. V dropped 6 bases and J dropped 6 bases, with 15 bases sitting between them. CDR3 residues: CASRAGGESEQYF. The CDR3 coding sequence is TGTGCCAGCAGGGCCGGGGGAGAGAGCGAGCAGTACTTC.

This clone was found once. The rearrangement joins TRBV10-2 to TRBJ2-1; 8 bases match TRBD2. V was pared by 6 bases and J by 8 bases, with 3 bases of the junction left unmatched. The CDR3 runs to 12 residues. CDR1 is WSHSY, CDR2 SAAADI, per germline. The CDR3 sequence is CASSGGAHEQFF. CDR3 bases: TGCGCCAGCAGCGGGGGGGCACATGAGCAGTTCTTC.

CDR3 sequence: CASSLGRSEETQYF. The DNA of the CDR3 is TGTGCCAGCAGCTTAGGCCGGAGCGAAGAGACCCAGTACTTC. The V gene is TRBV7-8, the J gene TRBJ2-5; unclear D gene. CDR3 length: 14 residues. CDR1 and CDR2 from the germline V gene are SGHVS and FQNEAQ. The V gene lost 1 base and the J gene lost 3 bases, with 9 bases spanning the gap.

This clone was counted a single time. This chain links TRBV9 with TRBJ2-3; the match to TRBD2 covers 12 bases. The CDR3 covers 18 residues. Germline CDR1 and CDR2: SGDLS and YYNGEE. The V segment lost 0 bases and the J segment 2 bases; nucleotides outside the gene matches: 7. The CDR3 DNA sequence: TGTGCCAGCAGCGTAGACTCGTGGACTAGCGGGAACACAGATACGCAGTATTTT. Its translation: CASSVDSWTSGNTDTQYF. The full variable domain, rest sourced from reference TRBV9 and TRBJ2-3, is DSGVTQTPKHLITATGQRVTLRCSPRSGDLSVYWYQQSLDQGLQFLIQYYNGEERAKGNILERFSAQQFPDLHSELNLSSLELGDSALYFCASSVDSWTSGNTDTQYFGPGTRLTVL.

The rearrangement joins TRBV4-2 to TRBJ2-1; TRBD2 might be the D (5 bases). Germline V lookup: CDR1 LGHNA, CDR2 YNFKEQ. Trimming left V 0 bases short and J 0 bases short, with 12 bases between. The CDR3 length is 17 residues. The chain's CDR3 is CASSQDIALSSYNEQFF. CDR3 sequence (DNA): TGTGCCAGCAGCCAAGATATAGCGCTAAGCTCCTACAATGAGCAGTTCTTC.

The chain uses TRBV30 and TRBJ1-5; D is possibly TRBD1 (5 bases). Germline values: CDR1 GTSNPN, CDR2 SVGIG (reference sequence). The CDR3 is 13 amino acids. Deletions cut 3 bases from V and 7 bases from J, with 13 bases between. CDR3: CAWRGQDGQPQHF. CDR3 DNA: TGTGCCTGGAGGGGGCAGGACGGGCAGCCCCAGCATTTT.

This clone turned up a few times. The rearrangement uses TRBV6-5 and TRBJ1-1; D not certain. The length of the CDR3 is 15 residues. V was clipped by 0 bases and J by 4 bases, with 12 bases between them. Germline CDR1 and CDR2: MNHEY and SVGAGI. Here the CDR3 DNA reads TGTGCCAGCAGTTACTCGCGGGAGTTAGGCACTGAAGCTTTCTTT. Its translation: CASSYSRELGTEAFF.

About this clone: The junction shows a germline mismatch at one end, possibly a read error. The chain uses TRBV7-9 and TRBJ2-5; 12 bases are a match to TRBD2. This CDR3 is 16 amino acids long. The germline CDR1 and CDR2 sequences are SEHNR and FQNEAQ (reference sequence). The CDR3 DNA follows: TGTTCCAGCAGCCCACGAGGACTAGCGGGGAGAGAGACCCAGTACTTC. It specifies CSSSPRGLAGRETQYF.

The V gene is TRBV19, the J gene TRBJ2-5; 12 bases are shared with TRBD2. In germline, CDR1 is LNHDA, CDR2 SQIVND (reference sequence). This CDR3 region has 18 residues. The junction had 11 bases not matched to a gene; V was cut back by 1 base and J by 5 bases. CDR3 bases: TGTGCCAGTAGTATAGCCCTAGGACTAGCGGGACGGGGGGAGACCCAGTACTTC. It specifies CASSIALGLAGRGETQYF.

This sequence joins TRBV10-2 and TRBJ2-3; 8 bases are shared with TRBD2. V lost 3 bases to trimming and J lost 5 bases; unmatched junction nucleotides: 7. There are 15 residues in the CDR3. The germline CDR1 and CDR2 sequences are WSHSY and SAAADI. This CDR3 reads CASSEERGTGDTQYF. The CDR3 DNA reads TGCGCCAGCAGTGAAGAGCGGGGGACCGGAGATACGCAGTATTTT.

The chain links TRBV28 to TRBJ2-2, with 7 positions matching TRBD2. The CDR3 is made up of 14 amino acids. The trim removed 4 bases at V and 7 bases at J, leaving 6 bases unmatched. Germline CDR1 MDHEN, CDR2 SYDVKM. The CDR3 sequence is CASSYSGLNGELFF. Written as DNA, the CDR3 is TGTGCCAGCAGTTATAGCGGGTTGAACGGGGAGCTGTTTTTT.

The rearrangement links TRBV6-6 to TRBJ1-5; D uncertain. The CDR3 runs to 14 residues. V was clipped by 2 bases and J by 4 bases, with 9 bases between them. Germline V gene lookup returns CDR1 MNHNY and CDR2 SVGAGI (reference sequence). CDR3 residues: CASSYQTLNQPQHF. The CDR3 DNA is TGTGCCAGCAGTTACCAGACACTGAATCAGCCCCAGCATTTT.

The rearrangement links TRBV5-5 to TRBJ2-5; 12 nucleotides align to TRBD2. Unmatched junction bases numbered 5, after V lost 0 bases and J lost 2 bases. Germline CDR1 SGHKS, CDR2 YYEKEE (reference sequence). The CDR3 is 17 residues long. For the CDR3, the DNA is TGTGCCAGCAGCTTGGCTTTAACTAGCGGGGGGCAAGAGACCCAGTACTTC. It encodes CASSLALTSGGQETQYF.

A single count supports this clone. The chain is built from TRBV28 and TRBJ2-2; TRBD1 aligns across 8 bases. The CDR3 is made up of 17 amino acids. V dropped 1 base and J dropped 3; count of bases not matched to a gene: 7. Per germline, CDR1 MDHEN and CDR2 SYDVKM. CDR3: CASSLFSRTGHTGELFF. The CDR3 nucleotides are TGTGCCAGCAGTTTATTCAGCCGGACAGGGCACACCGGGGAGCTGTTTTTT.

This clone was seen a few times. This chain uses TRBV4-1 with TRBJ2-7, with 9 bases lining up with TRBD1. Germline V gene sequence: CDR1 MGHRA, CDR2 YSYEKL. CDR3 length: 14 amino acids. Losses at the gene ends were 3 bases for V and 2 bases for J; bases not matched to a gene: 2. The DNA of the CDR3 is TGCGCCAGCAGCCAGGGGACAGGGACCTACGAGCAGTACTTC. Its protein is CASSQGTGTYEQYF.

J is TRBJ2-7 and V is TRBV2; 12 bases line up with TRBD2. Germline CDR1 and CDR2: SNHLY and FYNNEI. The ends lost 8 bases at V and 7 bases at J; junction bases unmatched: 12. The CDR3 runs 15 residues. The CDR3, as DNA: TGTGCCAGCCGACTCGCTAGCGGGAGGGGGGAGGAGCAGTACTTC. Encoded protein: CASRLASGRGEEQYF. The full variable domain, rest sourced from reference TRBV2 and TRBJ2-7, is EPEVTQTPSHQVTQMGQEVILRCVPISNHLYFYWYRQILGQKVEFLVSFYNNEISEKSEIFDDQFSVERPDGSNFTLKIRSTKLEDSAMYFCASRLASGRGEEQYFGPGTRLTVT.

A few counts support this clone. The chain joins TRBV30 to TRBJ2-6; D possibly corresponds to TRBD1 (6 bases). CDR1 is GTSNPN, CDR2 SVGIG, per germline (reference sequence). CDR3 length: 13 amino acids. V was pared by 8 bases and J by 2 bases, with 10 bases between. CDR3 in DNA: TGTGCCGCGCAGGGGACTGGGGCCAACGTCCTGACTTTC. It yields the protein CAAQGTGANVLTF.

The chain links TRBV6-1 to TRBJ2-7; D is uncertain. The V gene lost 6 bases and the J gene lost 3 bases, with 15 bases spanning the gap. The CDR3 has 14 residues. Germline loops: CDR1 MNHNS, CDR2 SASEGT. The CDR3 is CASRELAGSYEQYF. The CDR3 DNA sequence: TGTGCCAGCAGAGAACTGGCAGGTAGCTACGAGCAGTACTTC.

The chain employs TRBV5-6 and TRBJ2-7; TRBD1 aligns across 11 bases. The ends lost 3 bases at V and 4 bases at J; junction bases unmatched: 6. The CDR3 is 15 residues long. Germline V CDR1 and CDR2: SGHDT, YYEEEE. The CDR3: CASSWRGTGGYEQYF. The CDR3 DNA reads as TGTGCCAGCAGCTGGAGGGGGACAGGGGGATACGAGCAGTACTTC.

The rearrangement uses TRBV29-1 and TRBJ2-5; no clear D gene. The V gene's germline CDR1 is SQVTM and CDR2 ANQGSEA. The CDR3 consists of 12 residues. The V gene lost 3 bases and the J gene lost 7 bases, with 12 bases spanning the gap. The chain's CDR3 is CSVEVRFRTQYF. DNA for the CDR3: TGCAGCGTTGAGGTCCGCTTCAGGACCCAGTACTTC.

The chain uses TRBV7-6 and TRBJ2-1; 8 nucleotides align to TRBD1. Germline CDR1 SGHVS, CDR2 FNYEAQ. V was pared by 5 bases and J by 3 bases, with 9 bases of the junction left unmatched. The CDR3 covers 16 residues. The CDR3 DNA reads as TGTGCCAGCAGCCGGCAGGGGGCAAGTAACTACAATGAGCAGTTCTTC. Its protein product is CASSRQGASNYNEQFF.

This chain links TRBV4-2 with TRBJ2-7; TRBD1 matches at 7 bases. Losses at the gene ends were 6 bases for V and 6 bases for J; bases not matched to a gene: 11. CDR1 is LGHNA and CDR2 is YNFKEQ in the germline V gene. This CDR3 region has 14 residues. CDR3 DNA: TGTGCCAGCAGGGACCGACAGGGTACGAGCGAGCAGTACTTC. Residues: CASRDRQGTSEQYF.

This rearrangement joins TRBV6-6 to TRBJ1-2, with 10 bases matching TRBD1. Germline V gives CDR1 MNHNY, CDR2 SVGAGI (reference sequence). There are 12 residues in the CDR3. The trim removed 6 bases at V and 7 bases at J, leaving 2 bases unmatched. CDR3 in DNA: TGTGCCAGCAGGGGGACAGGGGCTGGCTACACCTTC. Its translation: CASRGTGAGYTF.

The chain links TRBV2 to TRBJ2-5; 8 nucleotides agree with TRBD1. This CDR3 has 14 residues. V lost 5 bases, J lost 5 bases, and 7 bases stayed unmatched. The germline V gene encodes CDR1 SNHLY and CDR2 FYNNEI. The CDR3 DNA reads as TGTGCCAGCAGTACACAGGGGGGCCTCGAGACCCAGTACTTC. This encodes CASSTQGGLETQYF.

The rearrangement uses TRBV7-6 and TRBJ2-2; D is possibly TRBD2 (6 bases). CDR1 and CDR2 from the germline V gene are SGHVS and FNYEAQ. This CDR3 is built from 15 residues. Trimming cost V 5 bases and J 7 bases, with 17 bases left between them. The CDR3 sequence: CASSVRDSLLGELFF. DNA of the CDR3: TGTGCCAGCAGCGTCCGGGACTCCCTACTCGGGGAGCTGTTTTTT.

This sequence joins TRBV11-2 and TRBJ1-3, with unresolved D. V was shortened by 5 bases and J by 1 base, with 9 bases between the two germline ends. Per germline, CDR1 SGHAT and CDR2 FQNNGV. CDR3 length: 14 amino acids. The CDR3, as DNA: TGTGCCAGCAGCCCCTTTTCTTCTGGAAACACCATATATTTT. This encodes CASSPFSSGNTIYF.

The chain is built from TRBV23-1 and TRBJ2-7; TRBD1 agrees at 8 bases. Being an ORF, TRBV23-1 has a function that is uncertain. CDR3 size: 14 residues. Trimming at V came to 5 bases and at J to 1 base, leaving 4 bases not matched to a gene. The CDR3 DNA sequence: TGCGCCAGCAGTTCGACAGGGGAGTCCTACGAGCAGTACTTC. It is translated as CASSSTGESYEQYF.

The chain couples TRBV10-1 to TRBJ1-1; tentative D call: TRBD1 (5 bases). The CDR3 is 13 residues long. V was pared by 8 bases and J by 1 base, with 11 bases between. CDR1 is WNHNN, CDR2 SYGVQD, per germline (reference sequence). The CDR3 is CASQTDWNTEAFF. Written as DNA, the CDR3 is TGCGCCAGCCAGACAGATTGGAACACTGAAGCTTTCTTT.

There are a few counts of this clone. The chain has TRBV27 and TRBJ2-1; 7 bases fit TRBD1. Germline values: CDR1 MNHEY, CDR2 SMNVEV (reference sequence). This CDR3 is built from 15 residues. V was pared by 3 bases and J by 0 bases, with 2 bases of the junction left unmatched. The CDR3 region is CASSLRGHSYNEQFF. The CDR3 nucleotides are TGTGCCAGCAGTTTGAGGGGGCACTCCTACAATGAGCAGTTCTTC.

J is TRBJ1-5 and V is TRBV6-5, with 7 bases aligning to TRBD1. Germline values: CDR1 MNHEY, CDR2 SVGAGI. With 6 bases clipped from V and 3 bases from J, the junction kept 5 bases outside the gene matches. The CDR3 sequence is 14 residues long. CDR3 residues: CASSKGQYNQPQHF. In DNA, the CDR3 is TGTGCCAGCAGCAAGGGACAGTACAATCAGCCCCAGCATTTT.